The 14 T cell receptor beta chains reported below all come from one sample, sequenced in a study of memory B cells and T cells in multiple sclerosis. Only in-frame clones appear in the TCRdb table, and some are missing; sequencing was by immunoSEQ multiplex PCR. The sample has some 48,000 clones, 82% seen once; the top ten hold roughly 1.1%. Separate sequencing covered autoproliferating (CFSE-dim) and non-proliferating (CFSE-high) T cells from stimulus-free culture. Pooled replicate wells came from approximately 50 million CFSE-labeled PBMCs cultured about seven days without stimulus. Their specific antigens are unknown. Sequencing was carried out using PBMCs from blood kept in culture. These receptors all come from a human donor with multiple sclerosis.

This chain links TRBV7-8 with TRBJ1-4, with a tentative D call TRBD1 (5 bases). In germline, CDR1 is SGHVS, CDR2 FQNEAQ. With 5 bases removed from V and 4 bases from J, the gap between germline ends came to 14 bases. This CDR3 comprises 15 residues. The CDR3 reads CASSLMGGDNEKLFF. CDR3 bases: TGTGCCAGCAGCCTGATGGGGGGGGATAATGAAAAACTGTTTTTT.

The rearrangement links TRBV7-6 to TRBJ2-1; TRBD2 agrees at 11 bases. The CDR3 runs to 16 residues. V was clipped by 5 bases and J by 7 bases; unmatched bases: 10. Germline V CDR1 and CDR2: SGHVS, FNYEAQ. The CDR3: CASSPPGPSGGNEQFF. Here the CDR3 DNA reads TGTGCCAGCAGCCCCCCCGGCCCTAGCGGGGGGAATGAGCAGTTCTTC.

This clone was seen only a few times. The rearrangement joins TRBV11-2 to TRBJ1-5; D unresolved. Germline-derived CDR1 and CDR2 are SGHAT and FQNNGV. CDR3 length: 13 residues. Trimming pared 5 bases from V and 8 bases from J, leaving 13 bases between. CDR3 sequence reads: CASSPPPGEPQHF. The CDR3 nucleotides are TGTGCCAGCAGCCCACCTCCCGGTGAGCCCCAGCATTTT.

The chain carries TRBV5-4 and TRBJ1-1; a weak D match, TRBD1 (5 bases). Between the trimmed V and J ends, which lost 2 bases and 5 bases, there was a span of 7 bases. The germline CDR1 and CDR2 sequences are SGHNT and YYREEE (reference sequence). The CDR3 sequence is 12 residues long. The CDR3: CASSFGGTEAFF. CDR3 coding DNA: TGTGCCAGCAGCTTTGGGGGTACTGAAGCTTTCTTT.

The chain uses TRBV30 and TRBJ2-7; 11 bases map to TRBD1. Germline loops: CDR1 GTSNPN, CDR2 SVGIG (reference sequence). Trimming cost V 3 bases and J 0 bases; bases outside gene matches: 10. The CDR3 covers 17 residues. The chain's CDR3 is CAWRGGQGAGSSYEQYF. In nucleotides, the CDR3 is TGTGCCTGGAGGGGTGGACAGGGGGCGGGCAGCTCCTACGAGCAGTACTTC.

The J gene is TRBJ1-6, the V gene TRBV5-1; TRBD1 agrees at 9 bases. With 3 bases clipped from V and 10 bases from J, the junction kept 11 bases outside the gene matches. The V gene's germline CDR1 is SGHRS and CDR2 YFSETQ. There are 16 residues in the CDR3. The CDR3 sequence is CASSYEAGQGQSPLHF. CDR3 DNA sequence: TGCGCCAGCAGCTATGAAGCGGGACAGGGTCAATCACCCCTCCACTTT.

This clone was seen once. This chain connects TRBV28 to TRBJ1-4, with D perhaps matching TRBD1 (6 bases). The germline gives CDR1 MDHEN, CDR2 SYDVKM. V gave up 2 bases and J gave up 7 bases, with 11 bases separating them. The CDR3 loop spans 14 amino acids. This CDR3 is CASSLVQGGEKLFF. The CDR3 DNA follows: TGTGCCAGCAGTTTAGTACAGGGTGGTGAAAAACTGTTTTTT.

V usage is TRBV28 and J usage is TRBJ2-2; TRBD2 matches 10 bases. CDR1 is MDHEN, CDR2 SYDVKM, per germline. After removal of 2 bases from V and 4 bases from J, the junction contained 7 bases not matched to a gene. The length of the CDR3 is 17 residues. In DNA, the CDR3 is TGTGCCAGCAGTTTAGGTCTAGCGGGGGCCGGCACCGGGGAGCTGTTTTTT. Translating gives CASSLGLAGAGTGELFF.

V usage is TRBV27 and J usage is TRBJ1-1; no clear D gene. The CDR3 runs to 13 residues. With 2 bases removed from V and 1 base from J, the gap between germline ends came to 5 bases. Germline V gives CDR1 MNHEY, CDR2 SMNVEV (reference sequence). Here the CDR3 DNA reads TGTGCCAGCAGTTTAAATCCGAACACTGAAGCTTTCTTT. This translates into CASSLNPNTEAFF.

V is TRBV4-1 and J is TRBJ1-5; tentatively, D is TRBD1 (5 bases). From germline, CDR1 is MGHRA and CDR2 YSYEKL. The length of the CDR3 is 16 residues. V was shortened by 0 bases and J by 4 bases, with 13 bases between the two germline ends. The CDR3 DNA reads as TGCGCCAGCAGCCAAGATGGGGCAGGGTGGAATCAGCCCCAGCATTTT. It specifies CASSQDGAGWNQPQHF.

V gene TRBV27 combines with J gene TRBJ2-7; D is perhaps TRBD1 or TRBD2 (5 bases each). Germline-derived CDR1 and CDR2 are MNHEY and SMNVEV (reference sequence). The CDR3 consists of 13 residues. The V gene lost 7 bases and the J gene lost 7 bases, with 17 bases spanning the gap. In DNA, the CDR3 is TGTGCCAGCATCTCTGGGGGTCTGGGGGAGCAGTACTTC. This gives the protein CASISGGLGEQYF.

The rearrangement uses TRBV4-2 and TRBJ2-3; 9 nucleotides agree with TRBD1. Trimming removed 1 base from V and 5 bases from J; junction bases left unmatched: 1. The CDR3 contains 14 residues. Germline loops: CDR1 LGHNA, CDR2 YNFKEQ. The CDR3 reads CASSQGTGVDTQYF. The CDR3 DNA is TGTGCCAGCAGCCAAGGGACAGGGGTAGATACGCAGTATTTT.

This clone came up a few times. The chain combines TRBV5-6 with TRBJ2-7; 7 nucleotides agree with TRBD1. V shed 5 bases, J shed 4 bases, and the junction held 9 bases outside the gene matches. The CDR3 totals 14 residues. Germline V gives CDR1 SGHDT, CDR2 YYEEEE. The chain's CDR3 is CASRTTRGSYEQYF. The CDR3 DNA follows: TGTGCCAGCAGGACGACCAGGGGGTCGTACGAGCAGTACTTC.

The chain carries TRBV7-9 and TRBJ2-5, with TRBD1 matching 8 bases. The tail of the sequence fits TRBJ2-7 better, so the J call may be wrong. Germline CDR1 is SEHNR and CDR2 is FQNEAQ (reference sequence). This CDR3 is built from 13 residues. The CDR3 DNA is TGTGCCAGCAGCCGGCAGGGGGCCCACGAGCAGTACTTC. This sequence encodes CASSRQGAHEQYF.